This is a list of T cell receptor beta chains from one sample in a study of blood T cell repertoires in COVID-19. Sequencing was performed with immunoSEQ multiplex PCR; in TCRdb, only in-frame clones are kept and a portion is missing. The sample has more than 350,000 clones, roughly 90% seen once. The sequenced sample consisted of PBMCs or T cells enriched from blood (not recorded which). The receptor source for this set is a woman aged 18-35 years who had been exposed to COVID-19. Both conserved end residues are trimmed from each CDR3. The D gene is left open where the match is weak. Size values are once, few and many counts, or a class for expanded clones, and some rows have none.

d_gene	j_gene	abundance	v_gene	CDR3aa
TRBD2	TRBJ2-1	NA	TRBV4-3	ASSQGLTSGLPEQF
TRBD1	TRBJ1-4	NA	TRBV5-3	AREGYPKTGNEKLF
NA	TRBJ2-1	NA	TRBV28	ASSLTSLMYNEQF
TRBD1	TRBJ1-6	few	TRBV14	ASSQTGTGKSPLH
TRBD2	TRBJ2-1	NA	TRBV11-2	ASSPGTSGRGEQF
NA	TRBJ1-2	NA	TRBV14	ASSPSGRPYGYT
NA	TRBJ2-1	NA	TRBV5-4	ASSLGGFPYNEQF
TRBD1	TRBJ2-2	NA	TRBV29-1	SVGTDNTGELF
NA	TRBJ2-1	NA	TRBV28	ASSLPVYNEQF
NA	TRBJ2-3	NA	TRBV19	ASSNLARSTDTQY
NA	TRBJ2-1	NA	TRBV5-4	ASSLTGKSSYNEQF
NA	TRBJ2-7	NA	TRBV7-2	ASSLVALASTYEQY
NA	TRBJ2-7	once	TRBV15	ATRDNSAYEQY
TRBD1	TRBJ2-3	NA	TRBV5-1	ASSLEGGSGDTQY
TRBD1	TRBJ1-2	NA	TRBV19	ASRKTGEYGYT
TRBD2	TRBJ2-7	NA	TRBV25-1	ASSVLTSGGSYEQY
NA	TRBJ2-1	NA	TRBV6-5	ASLANNEQF
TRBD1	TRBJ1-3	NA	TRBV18	ASSPPAGQGAGNTIY
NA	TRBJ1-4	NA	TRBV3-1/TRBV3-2	ASSQRRDGLNEKLF
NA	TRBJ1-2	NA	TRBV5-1	ASSLAVSGPANGYT
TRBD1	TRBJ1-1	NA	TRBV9	ASSDGTVNTEAF
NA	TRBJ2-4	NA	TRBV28	ASREALAKNIQY
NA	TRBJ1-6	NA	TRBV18	ASSPDLGGTHSPLH
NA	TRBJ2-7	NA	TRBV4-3	ASSQERLSSYEQY
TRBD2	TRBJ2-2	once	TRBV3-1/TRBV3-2	ASSQDFLAGGVGELF
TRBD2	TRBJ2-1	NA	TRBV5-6	ASSLGLSGTINEQF
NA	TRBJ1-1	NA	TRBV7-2	ASSLGRNTEAF
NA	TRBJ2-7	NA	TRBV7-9	ASSLFDEQY
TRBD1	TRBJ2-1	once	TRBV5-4	ASSLDRGSYEQF
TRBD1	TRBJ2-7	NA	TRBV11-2	ASSFGTGGIDEQY
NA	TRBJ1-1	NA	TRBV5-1	ASSVRTGSYTEAF
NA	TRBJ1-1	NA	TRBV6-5	ASRGLAEAF
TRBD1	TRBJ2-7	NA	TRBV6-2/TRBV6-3	ASSYLKGGVYEQY
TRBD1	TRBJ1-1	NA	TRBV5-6	ASSFGTGGFGAF
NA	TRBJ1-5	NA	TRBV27	ASSPTGIRNQPQH
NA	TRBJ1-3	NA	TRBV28	ASSLRGPSSGNTIY
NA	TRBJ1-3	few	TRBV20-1	SASETMKNTIY
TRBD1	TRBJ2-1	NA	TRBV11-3	ASSLGQGVYNEQF
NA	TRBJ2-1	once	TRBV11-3	ASSLEGGPNEQF
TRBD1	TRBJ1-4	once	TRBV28	ASSGNRGKEKLF
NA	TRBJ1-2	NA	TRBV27	ASSLGQGNGYT
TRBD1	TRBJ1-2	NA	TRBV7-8	ASSLDGGNRGRLSGYT
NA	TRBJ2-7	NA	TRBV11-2	ASSLDPRSYEQY
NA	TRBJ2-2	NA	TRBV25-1	ASTPGMTALNTGELF
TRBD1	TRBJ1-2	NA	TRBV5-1	ASSHGIQGDGYT
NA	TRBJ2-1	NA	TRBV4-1	ASSQPLYNEQF
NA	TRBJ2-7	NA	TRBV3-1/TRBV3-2	ASSQITSYEQY
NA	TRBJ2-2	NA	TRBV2	ASSAYSGELF
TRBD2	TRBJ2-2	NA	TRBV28	ASSLSVASGYTGELF
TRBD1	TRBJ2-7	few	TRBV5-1	ASSYTGGSSYEQY
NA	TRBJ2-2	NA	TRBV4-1	ASSQDRAGLAGELF
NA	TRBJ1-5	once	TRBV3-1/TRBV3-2	ASSPDSSNQPQH